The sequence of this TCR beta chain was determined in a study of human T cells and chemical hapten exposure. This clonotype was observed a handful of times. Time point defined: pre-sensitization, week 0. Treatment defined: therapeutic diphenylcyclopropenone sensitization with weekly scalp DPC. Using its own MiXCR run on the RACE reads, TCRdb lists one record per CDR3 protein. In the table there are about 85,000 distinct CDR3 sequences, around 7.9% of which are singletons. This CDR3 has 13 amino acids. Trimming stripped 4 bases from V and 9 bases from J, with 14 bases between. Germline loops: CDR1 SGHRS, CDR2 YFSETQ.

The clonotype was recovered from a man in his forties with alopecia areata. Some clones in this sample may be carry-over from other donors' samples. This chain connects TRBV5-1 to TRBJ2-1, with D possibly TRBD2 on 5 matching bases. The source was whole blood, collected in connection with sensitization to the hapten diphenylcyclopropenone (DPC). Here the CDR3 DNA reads TGCGCCAGCAGCATCATGGCGGGTTCTGAGCAGTTCTTC. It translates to CASSIMAGSEQFF.